This TCR beta chain was profiled in a study of blood T cell repertoires in COVID-19. Study-wide context: The analysed material was cDNA or gDNA that came from T cells, B-cell-depleted T cells, or PBMCs.

The authors' processing: Using reference gene primer amplification, nucleated cell counts were estimated. Assay: immunoSEQ multiplex PCR; the TCRdb copy retains only in-frame clones and omits some. The DNA gave D and trimming, while V, J and clone size come from that table. The sample comprises around 200,000 clones, about nine tenths of which are singletons, and about 6% rests with the top ten. This CDR3 is built from 14 residues. V lost 6 bases to trimming and J lost 5 bases, with 13 bases between them. Germline V CDR1 and CDR2: MDHEN, SYDVKM. The receptor was isolated from a man at least 80 years old with acute or convalescent COVID-19. The chain has TRBV28 and TRBJ2-2; D unresolved. Sequenced input: peripheral blood. As DNA, the CDR3 is TGTGCCAGCAGAGAAGGCGGAACAACCGGGGAGCTGTTTTTT. Its translation: CASREGGTTGELFF.